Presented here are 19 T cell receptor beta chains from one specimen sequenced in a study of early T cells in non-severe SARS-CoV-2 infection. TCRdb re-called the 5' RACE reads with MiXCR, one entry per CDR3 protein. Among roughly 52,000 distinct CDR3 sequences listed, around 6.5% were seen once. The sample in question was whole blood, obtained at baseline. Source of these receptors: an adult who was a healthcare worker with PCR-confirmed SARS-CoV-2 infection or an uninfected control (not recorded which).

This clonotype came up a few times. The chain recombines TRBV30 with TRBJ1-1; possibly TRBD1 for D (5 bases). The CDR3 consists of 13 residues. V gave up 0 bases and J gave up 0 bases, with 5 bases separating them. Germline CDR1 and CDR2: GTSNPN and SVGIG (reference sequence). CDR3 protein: CAWSVGVNTEAFF. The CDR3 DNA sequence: TGTGCCTGGAGTGTAGGGGTGAACACTGAAGCTTTCTTT.

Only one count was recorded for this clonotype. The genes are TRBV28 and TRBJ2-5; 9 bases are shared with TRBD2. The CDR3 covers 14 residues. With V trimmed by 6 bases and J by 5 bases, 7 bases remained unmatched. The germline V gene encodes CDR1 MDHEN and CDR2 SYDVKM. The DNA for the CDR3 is TGTGCCAGCAGGCAAGGGGGACTAGCCGAGACCCAGTACTTC. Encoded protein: CASRQGGLAETQYF.

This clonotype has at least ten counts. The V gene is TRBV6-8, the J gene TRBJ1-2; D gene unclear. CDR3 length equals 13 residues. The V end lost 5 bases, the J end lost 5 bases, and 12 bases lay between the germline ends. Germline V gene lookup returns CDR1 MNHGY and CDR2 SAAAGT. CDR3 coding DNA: TGTGCCAGCAGTGGCAGGCCCGCATATGGCTACACCTTC. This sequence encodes CASSGRPAYGYTF.

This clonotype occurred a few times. CDR3 coding DNA: TGCAGCGTTATCCGGGACAGGGTTGACAATGAGCAGTTCTTC. Translating it yields CSVIRDRVDNEQFF. V and J are TRBV29-1 and TRBJ2-1; 9 positions match TRBD1. CDR3 length equals 14 residues. With V trimmed by 5 bases and J by 5 bases, 7 bases remained unmatched. Looked up from germline, CDR1 is SQVTM and CDR2 is ANQGSEA.

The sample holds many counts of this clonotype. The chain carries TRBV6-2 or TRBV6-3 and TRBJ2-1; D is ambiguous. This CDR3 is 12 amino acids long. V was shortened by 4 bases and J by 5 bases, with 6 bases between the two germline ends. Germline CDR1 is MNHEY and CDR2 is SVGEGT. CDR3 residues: CASSSWNNEQFF. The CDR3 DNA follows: TGTGCCAGCAGTTCGTGGAACAATGAGCAGTTCTTC.

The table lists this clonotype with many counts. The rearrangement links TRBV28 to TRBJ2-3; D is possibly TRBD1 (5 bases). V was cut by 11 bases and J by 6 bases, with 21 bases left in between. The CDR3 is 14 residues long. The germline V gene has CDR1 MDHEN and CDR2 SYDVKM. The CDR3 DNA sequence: TGTGCCGTTGCTGCATGGGGCGACTCGGATACGCAGTATTTT. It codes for CAVAAWGDSDTQYF.

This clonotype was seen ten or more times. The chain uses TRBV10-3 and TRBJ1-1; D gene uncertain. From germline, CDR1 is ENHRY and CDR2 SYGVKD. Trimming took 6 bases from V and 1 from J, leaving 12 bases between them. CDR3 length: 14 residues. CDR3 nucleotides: TGTGCCATCAGACACATAGAGAGGAACACTGAAGCTTTCTTT. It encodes CAIRHIERNTEAFF.

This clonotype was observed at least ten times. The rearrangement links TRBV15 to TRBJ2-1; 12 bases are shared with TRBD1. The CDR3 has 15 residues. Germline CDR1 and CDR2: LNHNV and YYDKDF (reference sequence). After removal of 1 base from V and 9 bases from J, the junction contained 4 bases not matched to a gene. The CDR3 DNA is TGTGCCACCAGCAGAGTGGGACAGGGGGCGACTGAGCAGTTCTTC. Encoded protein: CATSRVGQGATEQFF.

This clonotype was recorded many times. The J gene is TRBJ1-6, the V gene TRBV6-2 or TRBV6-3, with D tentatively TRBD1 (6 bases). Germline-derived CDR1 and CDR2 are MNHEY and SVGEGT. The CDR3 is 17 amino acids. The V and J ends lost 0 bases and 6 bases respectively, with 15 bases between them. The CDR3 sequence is CASSYSKYRVPNSPLHF. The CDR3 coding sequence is TGTGCCAGCAGTTACTCGAAGTACAGGGTCCCTAATTCACCCCTCCACTTT.

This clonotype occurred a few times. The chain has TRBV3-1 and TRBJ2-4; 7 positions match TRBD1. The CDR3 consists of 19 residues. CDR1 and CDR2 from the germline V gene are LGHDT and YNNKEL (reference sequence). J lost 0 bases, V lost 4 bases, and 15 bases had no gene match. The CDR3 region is CASSPYRGPGGRAKNIQYF. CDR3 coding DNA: TGTGCCAGCAGCCCCTACAGGGGCCCTGGAGGACGAGCCAAAAACATTCAGTACTTC.

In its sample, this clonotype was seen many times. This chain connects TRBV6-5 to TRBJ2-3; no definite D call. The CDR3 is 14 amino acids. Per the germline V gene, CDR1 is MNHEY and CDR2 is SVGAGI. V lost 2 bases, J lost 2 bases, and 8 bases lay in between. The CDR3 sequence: CASSYRKDTDTQYF. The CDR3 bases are TGTGCCAGCAGTTACCGTAAGGACACAGATACGCAGTATTTT.

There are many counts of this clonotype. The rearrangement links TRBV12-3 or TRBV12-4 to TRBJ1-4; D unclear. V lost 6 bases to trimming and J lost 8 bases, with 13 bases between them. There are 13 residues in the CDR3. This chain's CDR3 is CASSPPVGEKLFF. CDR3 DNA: TGTGCCAGCAGCCCTCCCGTTGGAGAAAAACTGTTTTTT.

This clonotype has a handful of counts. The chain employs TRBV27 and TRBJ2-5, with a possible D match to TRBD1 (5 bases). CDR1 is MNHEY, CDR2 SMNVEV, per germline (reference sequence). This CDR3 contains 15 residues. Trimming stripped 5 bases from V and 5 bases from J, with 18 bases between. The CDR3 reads CASSDRQGYTETQYF. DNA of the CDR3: TGTGCCAGCAGTGACAGACAAGGCTATACGGAGACCCAGTACTTC.

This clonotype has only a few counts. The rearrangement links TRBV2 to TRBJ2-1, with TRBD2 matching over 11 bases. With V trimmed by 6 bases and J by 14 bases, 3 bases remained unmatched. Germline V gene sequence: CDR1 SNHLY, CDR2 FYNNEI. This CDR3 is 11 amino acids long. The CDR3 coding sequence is TGTGCCAGCAGGAAGACTAGCGGGGAGTTCTTC. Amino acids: CASRKTSGEFF.

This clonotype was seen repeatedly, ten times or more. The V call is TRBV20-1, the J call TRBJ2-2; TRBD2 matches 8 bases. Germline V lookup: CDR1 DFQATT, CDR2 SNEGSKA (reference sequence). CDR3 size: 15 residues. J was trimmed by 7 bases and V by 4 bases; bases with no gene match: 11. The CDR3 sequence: CSATNPGLGGGELFF. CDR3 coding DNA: TGCAGTGCTACCAACCCGGGACTAGGGGGCGGGGAGCTGTTTTTT.

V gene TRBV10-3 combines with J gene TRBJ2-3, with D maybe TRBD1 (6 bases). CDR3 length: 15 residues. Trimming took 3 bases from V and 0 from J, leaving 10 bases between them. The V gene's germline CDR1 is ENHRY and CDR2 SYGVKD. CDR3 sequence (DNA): TGTGCCATCAGTGATCCGGGACACAGCACAGATACGCAGTATTTT. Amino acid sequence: CAISDPGHSTDTQYF.

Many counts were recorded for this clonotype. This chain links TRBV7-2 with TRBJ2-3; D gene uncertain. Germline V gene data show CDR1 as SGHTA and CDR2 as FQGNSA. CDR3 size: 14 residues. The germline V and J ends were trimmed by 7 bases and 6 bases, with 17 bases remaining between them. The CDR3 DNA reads TGTGCCAGCACCTCCGGTTCCAAGTTCGATACGCAGTATTTT. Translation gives CASTSGSKFDTQYF.

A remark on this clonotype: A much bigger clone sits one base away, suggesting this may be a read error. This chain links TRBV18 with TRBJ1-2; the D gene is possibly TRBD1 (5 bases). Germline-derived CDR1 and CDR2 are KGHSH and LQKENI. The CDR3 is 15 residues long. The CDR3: CAGSPPKGPNYGYTF. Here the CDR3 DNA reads TGTGCCGGCTCACCACCGAAGGGGCCTAACTATGGCTACACCTTC. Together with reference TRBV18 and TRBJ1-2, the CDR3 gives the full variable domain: NAGVMQNPRHLVRRRGQEARLRCSPMKGHSHVYWYRQLPEEGLKFMVYLQKENIIDESGMPKERFSAEFPKEGPSILRIQQVVRGDSAAYFCAGSPPKGPNYGYTFGSGTRLTVV.

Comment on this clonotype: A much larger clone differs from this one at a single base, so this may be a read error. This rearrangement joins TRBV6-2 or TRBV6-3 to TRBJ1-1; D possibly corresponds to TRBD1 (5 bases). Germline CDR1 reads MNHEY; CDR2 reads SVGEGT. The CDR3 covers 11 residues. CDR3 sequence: CASGMGTVAFF. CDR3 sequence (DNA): TGTGCCAGCGGGATGGGGACTGTAGCTTTCTTT.